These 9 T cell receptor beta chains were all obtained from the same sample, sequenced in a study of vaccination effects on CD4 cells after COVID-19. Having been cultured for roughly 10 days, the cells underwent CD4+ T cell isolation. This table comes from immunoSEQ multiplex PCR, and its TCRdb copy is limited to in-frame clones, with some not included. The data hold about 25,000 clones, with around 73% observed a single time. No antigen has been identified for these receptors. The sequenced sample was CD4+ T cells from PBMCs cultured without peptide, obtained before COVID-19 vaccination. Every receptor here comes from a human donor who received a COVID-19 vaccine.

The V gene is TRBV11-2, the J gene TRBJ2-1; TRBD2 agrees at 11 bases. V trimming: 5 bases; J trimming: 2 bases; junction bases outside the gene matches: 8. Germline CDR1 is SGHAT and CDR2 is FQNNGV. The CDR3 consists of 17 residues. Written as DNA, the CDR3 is TGTGCCAGCAGCCCCCCGGGACTAGCGGTCCCCTACAATGAGCAGTTCTTC. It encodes CASSPPGLAVPYNEQFF.

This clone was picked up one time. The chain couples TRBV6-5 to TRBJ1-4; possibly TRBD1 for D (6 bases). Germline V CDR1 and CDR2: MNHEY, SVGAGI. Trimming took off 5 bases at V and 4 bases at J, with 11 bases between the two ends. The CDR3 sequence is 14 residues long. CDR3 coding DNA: TGTGCCAGCAGTCCGGGACACAGTAATGAAAAACTGTTTTTT. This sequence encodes CASSPGHSNEKLFF.

The CDR3 nucleotides read TGTGCCAGCAGCCTCCACTCTCGGGACAATGAGCAGTTCTTC. Translated, it gives CASSLHSRDNEQFF. The V and J genes are TRBV4-2 and TRBJ2-1; no reliable D call. Germline lookup yields CDR1 LGHNA and CDR2 YNFKEQ. Trimming removed 4 bases from V and 5 bases from J, with 12 bases in between. This CDR3 is 14 amino acids long.

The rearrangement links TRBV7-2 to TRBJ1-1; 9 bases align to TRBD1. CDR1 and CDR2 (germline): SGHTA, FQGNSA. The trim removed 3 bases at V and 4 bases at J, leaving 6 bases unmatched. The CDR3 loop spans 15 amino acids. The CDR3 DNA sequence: TGTGCCAGCAGCTTCACAGGGGGCGGGAGCACTGAAGCTTTCTTT. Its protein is CASSFTGGGSTEAFF.

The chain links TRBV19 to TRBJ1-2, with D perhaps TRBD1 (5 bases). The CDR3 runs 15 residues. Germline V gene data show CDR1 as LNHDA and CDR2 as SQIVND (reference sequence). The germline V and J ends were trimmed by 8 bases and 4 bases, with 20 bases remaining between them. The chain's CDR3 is CASSLVGDVRYGYTF. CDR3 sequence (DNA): TGTGCCAGTTCACTGGTAGGGGACGTCCGCTATGGCTACACCTTC.

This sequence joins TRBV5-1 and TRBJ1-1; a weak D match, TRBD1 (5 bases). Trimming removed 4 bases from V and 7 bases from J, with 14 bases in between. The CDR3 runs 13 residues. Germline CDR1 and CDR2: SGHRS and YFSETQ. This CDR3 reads CASSLGRNHEAFF. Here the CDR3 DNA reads TGCGCCAGCAGCCTGGGACGGAACCATGAAGCTTTCTTT.

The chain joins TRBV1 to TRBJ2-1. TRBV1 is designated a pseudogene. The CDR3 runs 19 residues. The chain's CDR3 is CTSSQLGVSLFSVYNEQFF. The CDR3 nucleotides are TGCACCAGCAGCCAACTCGGTGTCAGTTTATTCTCCGTGTACAATGAGCAGTTCTTC.

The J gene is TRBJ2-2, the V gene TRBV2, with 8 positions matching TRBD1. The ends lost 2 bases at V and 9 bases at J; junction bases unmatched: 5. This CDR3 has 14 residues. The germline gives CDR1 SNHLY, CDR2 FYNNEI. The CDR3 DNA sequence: TGTGCCAGCAGTGAACCAGGGGGCTCCCGGGAGCTGTTTTTT. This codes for CASSEPGGSRELFF. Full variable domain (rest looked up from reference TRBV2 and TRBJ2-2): EPEVTQTPSHQVTQMGQEVILRCVPISNHLYFYWYRQILGQKVEFLVSFYNNEISEKSEIFDDQFSVERPDGSNFTLKIRSTKLEDSAMYFCASSEPGGSRELFFGEGSRLTVL.

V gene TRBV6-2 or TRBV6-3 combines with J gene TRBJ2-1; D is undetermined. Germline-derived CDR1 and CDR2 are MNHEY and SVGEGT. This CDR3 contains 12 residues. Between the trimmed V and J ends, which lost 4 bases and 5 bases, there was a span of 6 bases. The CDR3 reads CASSSIDNEQFF. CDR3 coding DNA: TGTGCCAGCAGTTCGATAGACAATGAGCAGTTCTTC.